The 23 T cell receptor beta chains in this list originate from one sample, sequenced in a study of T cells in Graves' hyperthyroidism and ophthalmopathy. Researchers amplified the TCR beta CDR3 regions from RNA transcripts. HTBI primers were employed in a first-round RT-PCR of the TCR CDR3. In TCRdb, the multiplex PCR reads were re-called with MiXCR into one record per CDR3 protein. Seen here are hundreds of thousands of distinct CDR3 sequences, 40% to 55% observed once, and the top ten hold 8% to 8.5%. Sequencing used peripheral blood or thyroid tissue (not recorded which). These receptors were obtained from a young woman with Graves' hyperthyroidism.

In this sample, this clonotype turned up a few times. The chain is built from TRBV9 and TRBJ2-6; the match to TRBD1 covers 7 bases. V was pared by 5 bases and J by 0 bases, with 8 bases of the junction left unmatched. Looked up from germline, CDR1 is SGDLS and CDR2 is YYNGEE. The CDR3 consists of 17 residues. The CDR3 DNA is TGTGCCAGCAGTTTAGACAGGGAGAGCTCTGGGGCCAACGTCCTGACTTTC. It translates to CASSLDRESSGANVLTF.

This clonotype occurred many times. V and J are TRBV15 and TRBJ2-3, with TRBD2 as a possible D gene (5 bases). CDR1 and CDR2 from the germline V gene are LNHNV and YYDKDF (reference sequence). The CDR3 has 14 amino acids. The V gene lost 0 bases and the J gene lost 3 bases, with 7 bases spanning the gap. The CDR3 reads CATSRDRGTDTQYF. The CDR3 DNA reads TGTGCCACCAGCAGAGATCGAGGGACAGATACGCAGTATTTT.

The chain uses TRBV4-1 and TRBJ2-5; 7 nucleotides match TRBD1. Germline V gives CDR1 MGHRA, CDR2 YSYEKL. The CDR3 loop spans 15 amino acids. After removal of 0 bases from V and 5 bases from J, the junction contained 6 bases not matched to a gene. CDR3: CASSQEGRGWETQYF. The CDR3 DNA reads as TGCGCCAGCAGCCAAGAGGGCAGGGGGTGGGAGACCCAGTACTTC.

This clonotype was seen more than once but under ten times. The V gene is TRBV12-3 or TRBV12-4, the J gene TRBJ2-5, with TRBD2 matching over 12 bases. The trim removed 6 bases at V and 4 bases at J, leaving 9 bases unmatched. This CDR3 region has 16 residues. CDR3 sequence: CASSQWLAGGGETQYF. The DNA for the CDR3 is TGTGCCAGCAGCCAGTGGCTAGCGGGAGGGGGAGAGACCCAGTACTTC.

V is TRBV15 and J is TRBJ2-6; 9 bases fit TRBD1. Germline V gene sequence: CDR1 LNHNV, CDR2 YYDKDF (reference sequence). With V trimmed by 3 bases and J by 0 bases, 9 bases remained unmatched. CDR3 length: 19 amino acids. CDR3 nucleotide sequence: TGTGCCACCAGCAGGGTCCCGGGACAGGGACGCTCTGGGGCCAACGTCCTGACTTTC. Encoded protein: CATSRVPGQGRSGANVLTF.

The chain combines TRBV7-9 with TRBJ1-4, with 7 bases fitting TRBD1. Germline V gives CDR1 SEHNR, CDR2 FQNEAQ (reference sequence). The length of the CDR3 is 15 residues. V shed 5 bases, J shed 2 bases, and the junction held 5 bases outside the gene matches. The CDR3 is CASSAPGQTNEKLFF. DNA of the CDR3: TGTGCCAGCAGCGCGCCGGGACAGACTAATGAAAAACTGTTTTTT.

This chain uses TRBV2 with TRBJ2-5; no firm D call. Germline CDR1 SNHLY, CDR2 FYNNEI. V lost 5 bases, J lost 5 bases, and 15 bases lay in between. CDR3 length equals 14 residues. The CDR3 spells CASSSPPMGETQYF. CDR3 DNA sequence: TGTGCCAGCAGTTCCCCCCCCATGGGCGAGACCCAGTACTTC.

Written as DNA, the CDR3 is TGCAGCGTTTCCGGGACAGATAACTATGGCTACACCTTC. Residues: CSVSGTDNYGYTF. The chain combines TRBV29-1 with TRBJ1-2, with 7 bases identical to TRBD1. Germline CDR1 SQVTM, CDR2 ANQGSEA. Trimming cost V 5 bases and J 1 base; bases outside gene matches: 4. This CDR3 has 13 amino acids.

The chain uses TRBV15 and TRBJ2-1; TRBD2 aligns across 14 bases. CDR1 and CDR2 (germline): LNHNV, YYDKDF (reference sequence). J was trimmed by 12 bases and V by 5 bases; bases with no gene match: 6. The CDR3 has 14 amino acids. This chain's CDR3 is CATSGTSGRSGQFF. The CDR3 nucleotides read TGTGCCACCAGCGGGACTAGCGGGAGATCGGGGCAGTTCTTC.

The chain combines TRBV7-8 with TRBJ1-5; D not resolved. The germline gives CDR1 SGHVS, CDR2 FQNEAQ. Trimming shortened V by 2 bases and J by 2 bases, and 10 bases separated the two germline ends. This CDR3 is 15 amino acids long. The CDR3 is CASSLSGIGNQPQHF. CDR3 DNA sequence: TGTGCCAGCAGCTTATCGGGGATCGGCAATCAGCCCCAGCATTTT. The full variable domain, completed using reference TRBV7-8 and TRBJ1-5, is GAGVSQSPRYKVAKRGQDVALRCDPISGHVSLFWYQQALGQGPEFLTYFQNEAQLDKSGLPSDRFFAERPEGSVSTLKIQRTQQEDSAVYLCASSLSGIGNQPQHFGDGTRLSIL.

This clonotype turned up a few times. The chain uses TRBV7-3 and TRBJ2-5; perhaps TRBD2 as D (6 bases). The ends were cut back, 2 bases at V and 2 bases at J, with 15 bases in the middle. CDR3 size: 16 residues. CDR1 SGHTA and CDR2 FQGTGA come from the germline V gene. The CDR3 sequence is CASSLAGYTSQETQYF. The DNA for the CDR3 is TGTGCCAGCAGCTTAGCGGGATACACGTCGCAAGAGACCCAGTACTTC.

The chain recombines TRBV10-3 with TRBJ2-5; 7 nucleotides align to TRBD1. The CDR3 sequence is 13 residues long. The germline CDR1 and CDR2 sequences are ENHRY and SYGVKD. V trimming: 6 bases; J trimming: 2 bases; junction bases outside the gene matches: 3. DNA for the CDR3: TGTGCCATCAGCGGGACAGCTCAAGAGACCCAGTACTTC. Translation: CAISGTAQETQYF.

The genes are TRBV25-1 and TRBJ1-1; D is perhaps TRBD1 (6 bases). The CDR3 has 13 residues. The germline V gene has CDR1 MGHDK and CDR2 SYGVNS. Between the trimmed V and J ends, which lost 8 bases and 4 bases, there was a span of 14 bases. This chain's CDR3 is CASAEGVSTEAFF. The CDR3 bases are TGTGCCAGCGCCGAGGGGGTTTCCACTGAAGCTTTCTTT.

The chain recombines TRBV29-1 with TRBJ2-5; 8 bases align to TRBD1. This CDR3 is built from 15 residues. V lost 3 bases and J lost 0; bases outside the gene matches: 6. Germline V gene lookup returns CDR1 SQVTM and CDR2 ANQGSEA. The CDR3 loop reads CSVDGTGAHQETQYF. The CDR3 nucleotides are TGCAGCGTTGATGGGACAGGAGCCCACCAAGAGACCCAGTACTTC. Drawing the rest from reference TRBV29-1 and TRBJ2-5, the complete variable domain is SAVISQKPSRDICQRGTSLTIQCQVDSQVTMMFWYRQQPGQSLTLIATANQGSEATYESGFVIDKFPISRPNLTFSTLTVSNMSPEDSSIYLCSVDGTGAHQETQYFGPGTRLLVL.

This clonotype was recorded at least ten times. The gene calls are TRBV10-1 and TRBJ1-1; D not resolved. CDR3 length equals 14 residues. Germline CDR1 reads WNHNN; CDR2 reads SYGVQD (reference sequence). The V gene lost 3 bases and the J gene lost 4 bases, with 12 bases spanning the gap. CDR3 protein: CASSEWPSATEAFF. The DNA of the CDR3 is TGCGCCAGCAGTGAATGGCCATCCGCCACTGAAGCTTTCTTT.

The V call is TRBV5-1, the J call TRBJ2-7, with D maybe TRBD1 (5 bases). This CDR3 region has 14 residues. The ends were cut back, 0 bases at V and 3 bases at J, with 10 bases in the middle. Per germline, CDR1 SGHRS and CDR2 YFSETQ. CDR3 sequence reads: CASSLEDSYYEQYF. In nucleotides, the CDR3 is TGCGCCAGCAGCTTGGAAGACAGCTACTACGAGCAGTACTTC.

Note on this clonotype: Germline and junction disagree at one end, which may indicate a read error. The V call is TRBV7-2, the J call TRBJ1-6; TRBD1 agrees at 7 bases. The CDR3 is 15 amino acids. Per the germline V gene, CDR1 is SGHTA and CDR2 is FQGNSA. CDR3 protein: CASSQATGARSPLHF. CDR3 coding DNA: TGCGCCAGCAGCCAAGCCACAGGGGCTCGTTCACCCCTCCACTTT.

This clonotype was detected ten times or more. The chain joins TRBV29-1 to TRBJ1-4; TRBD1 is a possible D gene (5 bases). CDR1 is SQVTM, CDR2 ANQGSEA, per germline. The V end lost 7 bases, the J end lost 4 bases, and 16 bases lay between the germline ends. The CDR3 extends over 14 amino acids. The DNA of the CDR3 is TGCAGCGCTATGTGGGACGGCCTTAATGAAAAACTGTTTTTT. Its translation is CSAMWDGLNEKLFF.

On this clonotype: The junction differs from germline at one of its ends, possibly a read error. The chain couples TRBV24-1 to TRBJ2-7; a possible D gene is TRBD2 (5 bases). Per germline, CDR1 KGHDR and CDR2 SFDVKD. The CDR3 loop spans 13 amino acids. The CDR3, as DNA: TGTGCCACCAATGATGGGAGCTCCTACGAGCAGTACTTC. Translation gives CATNDGSSYEQYF.

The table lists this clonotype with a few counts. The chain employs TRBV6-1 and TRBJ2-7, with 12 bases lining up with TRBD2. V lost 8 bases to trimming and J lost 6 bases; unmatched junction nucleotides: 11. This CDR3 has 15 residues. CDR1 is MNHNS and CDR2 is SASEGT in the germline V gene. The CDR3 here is CASPSETSGSGEQYF. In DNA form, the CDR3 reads TGTGCCAGCCCGTCGGAGACTAGCGGGAGCGGCGAGCAGTACTTC.

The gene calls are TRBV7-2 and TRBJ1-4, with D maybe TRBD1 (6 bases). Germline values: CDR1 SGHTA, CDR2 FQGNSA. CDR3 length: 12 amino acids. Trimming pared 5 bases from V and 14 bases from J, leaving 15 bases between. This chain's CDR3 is CASSVPGHLLFF. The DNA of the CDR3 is TGTGCCAGCAGCGTCCCGGGACATTTGCTGTTTTTT.

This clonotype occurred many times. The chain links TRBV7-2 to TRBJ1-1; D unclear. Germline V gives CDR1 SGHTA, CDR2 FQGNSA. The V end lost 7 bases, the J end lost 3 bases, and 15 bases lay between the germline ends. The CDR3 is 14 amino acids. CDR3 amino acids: CASTKDGTYTEAFF. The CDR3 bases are TGTGCCAGCACGAAGGACGGAACCTACACTGAAGCTTTCTTT.

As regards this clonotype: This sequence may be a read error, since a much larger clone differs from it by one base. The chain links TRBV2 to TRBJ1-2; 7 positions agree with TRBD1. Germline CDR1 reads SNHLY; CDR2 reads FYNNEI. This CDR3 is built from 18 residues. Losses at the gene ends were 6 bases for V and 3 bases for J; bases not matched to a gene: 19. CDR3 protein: CASSQTRPGQASDYGYTF. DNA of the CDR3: TGTGCCAGCAGCCAAACCCGACCAGGACAGGCCTCGGACTATGGCTACACCTTC.